Listed here is a single T cell receptor (beta chain). It has no known antigen specificity. This sequence may be a read error, since a much larger clone differs from it by one base. Amplification of TCR beta CDR3 regions was carried out from RNA transcripts. The first round of RT-PCR for the TCR CDR3 was performed with the HTBI primer set and the Qiagen OneStep RT-PCR kit. The libraries were constructed in a second round of multiplex PCR and then size-selected and purified. The libraries were sequenced on an Illumina HiSeq2000 using paired-end 100 bp reads. In the paper's pipeline: SOAPnuke was used to process the raw data, removing reads that contained adapters or uncalled bases, had a mean Phred below 15, or lacked an exact match to the constant primer or identifier. High-quality paired reads were merged with COPE v1.2.5, and unique nucleotide sequences were defined as clonotypes. MiTCR v1.1 was used to align clonotypes to the IMGT TRBV, TRBD and TRBJ reference segments. The analysis included only V-J combinations with a frequency above 0.0001, which together covered around 99% of the repertoires. The TCS score was defined as F50 (clonal expansion) divided by E x V (chaos), with BLOSUM62-based TCRdist calculated between CDR3 peptides within each V-J. Welch's t-statistics and random forest reduced some 510 V-J features to roughly 13, which were used in a naive Bayes classifier (R e1071). Thyroid-blood repertoire similarity was quantified with the Morisita-Horn index. Using fastp trimming at Q25 and MiXCR clonotype assembly, TCRdb reanalyzed the public sequencing data and kept in-frame beta chains. Every entry covers one CDR3 protein and lists the most common genes and DNA from its rows. The V and J calls were determined by TCRdb, not by the authors. Within this sample are about 570,000 distinct CDR3 sequences, with about 45% of them counted one time only. In total, the top ten clones hold around a fifth of the sample.

The study excluded patients with uncontrolled infections, other autoimmune diseases, pregnancy or lactation. Diagnoses were established on the basis of clinical symptoms, serum thyroxine and TRAb, thyroid ultrasound, and orbital computed tomography. Trizol reagent was used to extract total RNA, and RNA quality was then checked on an Agilent 2100 Bioanalyzer. From the cysteine up to the phenylalanine, the CDR3 has a length of 15 residues. The sequence is cut down to CDR3 DNA, 45 bases in frame from base 1. In the germline V gene, CDR1 corresponds to SGHAT and CDR2 to FQNNGV. This sample is drawn from a study of T cells in Graves' hyperthyroidism and ophthalmopathy (dated by TCRdb to about 2019). With regard to the full study: To identify TCR V-J signatures that set the groups apart, the researchers used a discovery cohort of 100 patients, made up of some 41 with Graves' ophthalmopathy and about 55 with stable Graves' hyperthyroidism. Prospective prediction of ophthalmopathy was tested in an independent validation cohort of 18 to 20 hyperthyroidism patients and 15 to 17 patients who later progressed to ophthalmopathy. The roughly 90 discovery patients were divided at random into training and test sets in a 7:3 ratio. In addition, the study compared T-cell repertoires in thyroid tissue and in blood from roughly 6 Graves' hyperthyroidism patients. Once sampling was done, hyperthyroidism patients were given methimazole at a starting dose of 30 mg daily, whereas ophthalmopathy patients were given high-dose intravenous methylprednisolone. The paper describes TCR Vbeta CDR3 sequencing of 135 peripheral blood samples, made up of about 41 ophthalmopathy patients, over 70 hyperthyroidism patients and 17 progressor patients. Results the study describes overall, beyond this receptor: A model built on a 13 V-J signature distinguished ophthalmopathy from stable hyperthyroidism, reaching around 87% sensitivity and 81.08% specificity in cross-validation and 80%/75% in testing. Most expanded thyroid clonotypes (frequency above 0.001) were also detected in blood, suggesting blood repertoires may reflect thyroid immune responses. Sample size was not statistically predetermined, and investigators were not blinded to group allocation. In validation, progression to ophthalmopathy was predicted by the model with 55% to 71% sensitivity and just over 72% specificity, a median of roughly six months before onset.

In this chain, TRBV11-2 is recombined with TRBJ1-3, with the D gene too uncertain to name. The sequence was collected from an adult woman with Graves' disease, either hyperthyroidism or ophthalmopathy (not recorded which). Source material: peripheral blood or thyroid tissue (not recorded which). DNA sequence: TGTGCCAGCAGCTTACTCACGGGCTCTGGAAACACCGTATATTTT. This sequence encodes CASSLLTGSGNTVYF.